The 14 T cell receptor delta chains presented below share a single source sample, sequenced in a study of γδ T cells in repeated Plasmodium falciparum infection (dated by TCRdb to 2020 to 2023). Libraries came from multiplex PCR. Sequenced using an Illumina MiSeq. After TCRdb called clones again from the public reads with CATT, rows with identical DNA were merged. Here the sample has tens of thousands of delta-chain clones; roughly 1.4% occur a single time. In total, the top ten clones hold 8.5% to 10% of the sample. For bulk TCR repertoire analysis, Vgamma9/Vdelta2+ and Vdelta2-negative gammadelta T cell populations were flow-sorted out of peripheral blood mononuclear cells. The sequencing input was gamma-delta T cells from blood. These receptors were taken from a pool of human donors (malaria-infected and uninfected, not separated).

As to this clone: The protein that TCRdb holds for this DNA derives from a much larger clone and differs from the translated DNA at residue 10, which likely indicates a read error; the protein shown here is translated from the DNA. The V gene is TRDV3, the J gene TRDJ1; D ambiguous. V dropped 4 bases and J dropped 0 bases, with 21 bases sitting between them. The germline V gene encodes CDR1 TVYSNPD and CDR2 GDNSRS (reference sequence). The length of the CDR3 is 16 residues. The CDR3 spells CACRPLVTRNTDKLIF. CDR3 coding DNA: TGTGCCTGCCGTCCTCTTGTGACAAGGAACACCGATAAACTCATCTTT.

The sample holds a few counts of this clone. TCRdb shows a much larger clone's protein in place of this DNA's translation, and the two differ at residue 5, likely through a read error; the protein shown is translated from the DNA. The chain uses TRDV3 and TRDJ1, with 9 bases lining up with TRDD3. The V and J ends lost 3 bases and 4 bases, in that order; junction bases with no gene match: 12. Germline V gene data show CDR1 as TVYSNPD and CDR2 as GDNSRS (reference sequence). The CDR3 runs to 15 residues. The CDR3 sequence: CAFVVQGGYRDKLIF. CDR3 nucleotide sequence: TGTGCCTTCGTAGTCCAGGGGGGATACCGCGATAAACTCATCTTT.

This clone occurred a few times. The translation of this DNA and the TCRdb protein of a much larger clone differ at residue 19, probably owing to a read error; the protein shown here is translated from the DNA. V gene TRDV1 combines with J gene TRDJ1; the match to TRDD3 covers 9 bases. Germline CDR1 TSWWSYY, CDR2 QGS. The CDR3 length is 21 residues. CDR3 amino acids: CALGELPGRLNAGGWGDKPIF. CDR3 bases: TGTGCTCTTGGGGAACTTCCTGGTAGATTGAATGCTGGGGGATGGGGCGATAAACCCATCTTT.

There are a few counts of this clone. The TCRdb protein, from a much larger clone, departs from this DNA's translation at residue 4, likely by read error; the protein shown derives from the DNA. The V gene is TRDV2, the J gene TRDJ1, with TRDD3 matching 12 bases. Per the germline V gene, CDR1 is GEAIGNYY and CDR2 is EKD. This CDR3 comprises 22 residues. CDR3 protein: CACGTPDSGPLGDTPDTDKLIF. The CDR3 region has the DNA TGTGCCTGTGGCACCCCCGATTCAGGCCCACTGGGGGATACTCCGGACACCGATAAACTCATCTTT.

This clone occurred many times. The chain has TRDV1 and TRDJ1; 9 positions agree with TRDD3. This CDR3 spans 16 amino acids. Germline CDR1 is TSWWSYY and CDR2 is QGS. Trimming at V came to 5 bases and at J to 8 bases, leaving 15 bases not matched to a gene. CDR3 coding DNA: TGTGCTCTTGGGCAACCTGGGGGATCAAGGACAGTAAAACTCATCTTT. This encodes CALGQPGGSRTVKLIF.

This clone occurred a few times. Given a far larger clone just one base away, this is likely a sequencing read error. The sample carries other DNA sequences with the same CDR3. This chain links TRDV2 with TRDJ1, with D perhaps matching TRDD3 (6 bases). Germline CDR1 GEAIGNYY, CDR2 EKD. CDR3 length: 21 amino acids. V lost 0 bases to trimming and J lost 0 bases, with 28 bases between them. CDR3 DNA: TGTGCCTGTGACACCGAATGCACTGGTGGATACAACGGAGGGTACACCGATAAACTCATCTTT. It specifies CACDTECTGGYNGGYTDKLIF.

This clone has only a few counts. The TCRdb record carries a much larger clone's protein, which differs from this DNA's translation at residue 11; a read error is the likely cause, and the protein listed here is the DNA translation. J is TRDJ1 and V is TRDV2, with 7 bases matching TRDD3. TCRdb is silent on the J gene; assignment here came from matching the DNA to germline. Germline loops: CDR1 GEAIGNYY, CDR2 EKD. J was trimmed by 2 bases and V by 0 bases; bases with no gene match: 17. The CDR3 has 19 amino acids. CDR3 sequence (DNA): TGTGCCTGTGACACCGTACTGGGGATAAACGCGGTCACAACCGATAAACTCATCTTT. Protein sequence: CACDTVLGINAVTTDKLIF.

In this sample, this clone turned up a few times. The TCRdb record carries a much larger clone's protein, which differs from this DNA's translation at residue 3; a read error is the likely cause, and the protein listed here is the DNA translation. The chain uses TRDV1 and TRDJ1, with 8 bases that match TRDD3. This CDR3 contains 19 residues. Looked up from germline, CDR1 is TSWWSYY and CDR2 is QGS. CDR3 amino acids: CAFGERYWGFVRVGDKLIF. CDR3 DNA sequence: TGTGCTTTTGGGGAACGTTACTGGGGGTTTGTCCGTGTGGGCGATAAACTCATCTTT.

This clone was found a few times. The TCRdb protein, from a much larger clone, departs from this DNA's translation at residue 12, likely by read error; the protein shown derives from the DNA. The chain has TRDV1 and TRDJ1; D is perhaps TRDD3 (9 bases). TCRdb is silent on the J gene; assignment here came from matching the DNA to germline. Germline-derived CDR1 and CDR2 are TSWWSYY and QGS. The CDR3 covers 22 residues. The V and J ends lost 2 bases and 4 bases respectively, with 35 bases between them. For the CDR3, the DNA is TGTGCTCTTGGGGAATTTACGCGTCTTCCTACTTTTTGGGGGATAACAGGCGATAAACTCATCTTT. Protein sequence: CALGEFTRLPTFWGITGDKLIF.

Turning to this clone: The likely explanation is a read error, given a far larger clone one base away. This sample also contains other DNA sequences that code for the same CDR3. The rearrangement joins TRDV1 to TRDJ1; 13 nucleotides align to TRDD3. The CDR3 spans 23 residues. Germline CDR1 TSWWSYY, CDR2 QGS. The CDR3 loop reads CALGEDRRIVLGDTLRYTDKLIF. The CDR3 DNA is TGTGCCCTTGGGGAAGATAGAAGAATTGTACTGGGGGATACGCTCCGATACACCGATAAACTCATCTTT.

About this clone itself: TCRdb attributes to this sequence the protein of a much larger clone, which differs from the DNA translation at residue 13; a read error is likely, and the protein displayed is translated from the DNA. This chain connects TRDV1 to TRDJ2, with 9 positions matching TRDD3. TCRdb is silent on the J gene; assignment here came from matching the DNA to germline. J lost 0 bases, V lost 2 bases, and 19 bases had no gene match. The length of the CDR3 is 22 residues. Germline V gene lookup returns CDR1 TSWWSYY and CDR2 QGS. The CDR3 bases are TGTGCTCTTGGGGAAACCTCCTCTCCAACTGGGGGACACTCTACTTTGACAGCACAACTCTTCTTT. Its translation: CALGETSSPTGGHSTLTAQLFF.

For this clone: TCRdb pairs this DNA with a much larger clone's protein that differs at residue 3, likely a read error; the protein shown was translated from the DNA. The rearrangement links TRDV1 to TRDJ1; 8 nucleotides agree with TRDD2. The length of the CDR3 is 14 residues. Germline lookup yields CDR1 TSWWSYY and CDR2 QGS. The CDR3 here is CARGEHTSYVKLIF. The CDR3 DNA reads TGTGCTCGTGGGGAACATACTTCCTACGTTAAACTCATCTTT.

In its sample, this clone was seen a few times. TCRdb's listed protein matches a much larger clone and diverges from this DNA's translation at residue 5, likely through a read error; the protein shown comes from the DNA. The rearrangement uses TRDV1 and TRDJ1, with 11 bases identical to TRDD3. No J gene was available from TCRdb, and it was assigned here by a germline match of the DNA. The CDR3 is 19 residues long. Trimming cost V 4 bases and J 0 bases; bases outside gene matches: 13. Germline assignment: CDR1 TSWWSYY and CDR2 QGS. The CDR3 DNA follows: TGTGCTCTTGGGGGACTTATCTGGGGGATACATGGACACACCGATAAACTCATCTTT. Protein product: CALGGLIWGIHGHTDKLIF.

Comment on this clone: The protein that TCRdb holds for this DNA derives from a much larger clone and differs from the translated DNA at residue 5, which likely indicates a read error; the protein shown here is translated from the DNA. The genes are TRDV1 and TRDJ1; possibly TRDD3 for D (6 bases). The J gene comes from matching the DNA to germline here; TCRdb lacks it. Germline V gene lookup returns CDR1 TSWWSYY and CDR2 QGS. V lost 4 bases, J lost 0 bases, and 33 bases lay in between. The CDR3 runs to 22 residues. The CDR3 sequence: CALGGLRLVGGHEPKYTDKLIF. CDR3 nucleotides: TGTGCTCTTGGGGGACTCAGATTGGTTGGGGGGCATGAACCTAAGTACACCGATAAACTCATCTTT.